One and the same sample provided the 22 T cell receptor beta chains below, sequenced in a study of OX40 agonist ivuxolimab in advanced cancers. Produced via immunoSEQ multiplex PCR; TCRdb's table is partial and in-frame only. This table has more than 60,000 clones, 90% to 95% appearing once. The specimen comprised CD4+ or CD8+ T cells sorted from blood, sampled in a trial of the OX40 agonist ivuxolimab. These TCRs come from an adult with an advanced solid tumor such as melanoma, head and neck, liver or kidney cancer.

This chain links TRBV13 with TRBJ2-7; 9 bases are a match to TRBD2. V shed 2 bases and J 1 base; nucleotides not matched to a gene: 3. CDR1 and CDR2 (germline): PRHDT, FYEKMQ (reference sequence). This CDR3 has 15 amino acids. CDR3 DNA: TGTGCCAGCAGCTTACCAGCGGGAGGATCCTACGAGCAGTACTTC. The encoded protein is CASSLPAGGSYEQYF.

The J gene is TRBJ2-1, the V gene TRBV14; unclear D gene. CDR3 length: 13 residues. Germline CDR1 is SGHDN and CDR2 is FVKESK. The V end was cut by 1 base, the J end by 8 bases, with 9 bases between. CDR3: CASSQGPWDEQFF. The CDR3 nucleotides are TGTGCCAGCAGCCAAGGCCCGTGGGATGAGCAGTTCTTC.

Comments on this clone: Other DNA variants within this sample encode the same CDR3. The rearrangement uses TRBV7-2 and TRBJ2-7; 7 nucleotides line up with TRBD2. V shed 0 bases and J 2 bases; nucleotides not matched to a gene: 1. The germline V gene encodes CDR1 SGHTA and CDR2 FQGNSA. The CDR3 loop spans 14 amino acids. DNA for the CDR3: TGTGCCAGCAGCTTAGCGGGAGGGACCTACGAGCAGTACTTC. This encodes CASSLAGGTYEQYF.

The rearrangement uses TRBV9 and TRBJ1-4; D is perhaps TRBD1 (5 bases). Germline assignment: CDR1 SGDLS and CDR2 YYNGEE. The CDR3 extends over 16 amino acids. Trimming cost V 0 bases and J 7 bases, with 16 bases left between them. The CDR3 loop reads CASSVAGQGSGEKLFF. CDR3 nucleotides: TGTGCCAGCAGCGTAGCTGGGCAGGGATCCGGTGAAAAACTGTTTTTT.

Here the CDR3 reads CASGFIPAAIQGYTF. Written as DNA, the CDR3 is TGTGCTAGTGGTTTTATTCCGGCCGCCATCCAGGGCTACACCTTC. The chain couples TRBV12-5 to TRBJ1-2; D unresolved. Germline V CDR1 and CDR2: LGHNT, FRNRAP. The germline V and J ends were trimmed by 3 bases and 8 bases, with 19 bases remaining between them. This CDR3 spans 15 amino acids.

The rearrangement links TRBV4-1 to TRBJ2-7; 8 nucleotides agree with TRBD2. There are 15 residues in the CDR3. With V trimmed by 1 base and J by 0 bases, 2 bases remained unmatched. In germline, CDR1 is MGHRA, CDR2 YSYEKL. The CDR3: CASSQASGSSYEQYF. CDR3 nucleotides: TGCGCCAGCAGCCAAGCGAGCGGGAGCTCCTACGAGCAGTACTTC.

The gene calls are TRBV7-3 and TRBJ2-7; D perhaps matches TRBD2 (5 bases). Per germline, CDR1 SGHTA and CDR2 FQGTGA. The CDR3 contains 12 residues. The V end was cut by 5 bases, the J end by 7 bases, with 12 bases between. CDR3 amino acids: CASSKTPGEQYF. The CDR3 region has the DNA TGTGCCAGCAGCAAAACCCCGGGGGAGCAGTACTTC.

The chain combines TRBV7-3 with TRBJ2-1, with D possibly being TRBD1 or TRBD2 (5 bases each). CDR1 is SGHTA, CDR2 FQGTGA, per germline. This CDR3 has 14 residues. Trimming shortened V by 5 bases and J by 3 bases, and 11 bases separated the two germline ends. DNA of the CDR3: TGTGCCAGCAGCGATCGGGACGGCTACAATGAGCAGTTCTTC. This sequence encodes CASSDRDGYNEQFF.

The chain couples TRBV2 to TRBJ2-7, with a weak D call TRBD1 (5 bases). Germline V gene sequence: CDR1 SNHLY, CDR2 FYNNEI. The CDR3 has 14 amino acids. The V gene lost 7 bases and the J gene lost 6 bases, with 19 bases spanning the gap. CDR3 region: CASNGHTLSSEQYF. DNA of the CDR3: TGTGCCAGCAACGGACACACTTTAAGCTCCGAGCAGTACTTC. The full variable domain, completed using reference TRBV2 and TRBJ2-7, is EPEVTQTPSHQVTQMGQEVILRCVPISNHLYFYWYRQILGQKVEFLVSFYNNEISEKSEIFDDQFSVERPDGSNFTLKIRSTKLEDSAMYFCASNGHTLSSEQYFGPGTRLTVT.

The chain is built from TRBV19 and TRBJ1-1; TRBD1 matches 8 bases. The junction had 10 bases not matched to a gene; V was cut back by 5 bases and J by 5 bases. CDR3 length: 15 residues. Germline V gene data show CDR1 as LNHDA and CDR2 as SQIVND (reference sequence). The CDR3 region has the DNA TGTGCCAGTAGTCCTCGACAGGGGTCTCGTACTGAAGCTTTCTTT. The encoded protein is CASSPRQGSRTEAFF.

This chain joins TRBV4-2 and TRBJ2-1; 12 bases are a match to TRBD1. Germline assignment: CDR1 LGHNA and CDR2 YNFKEQ. The CDR3 loop spans 16 amino acids. The V and J ends lost 0 bases and 8 bases, in that order; junction bases with no gene match: 5. The CDR3 loop is CASSQDRDRGLYEQFF. The CDR3 DNA sequence: TGTGCCAGCAGCCAAGACCGGGACAGGGGGCTGTATGAGCAGTTCTTC.

The genes are TRBV19 and TRBJ2-1; TRBD2 agrees at 10 bases. Germline CDR1 LNHDA, CDR2 SQIVND (reference sequence). The CDR3 covers 18 residues. The V gene end was trimmed by 5 bases and the J gene end by 8 bases; junction bases not matched to a gene: 18. This CDR3 reads CASSPPVSGREMNDEQFF. In nucleotides, the CDR3 is TGTGCCAGTAGTCCCCCGGTCAGCGGGAGGGAAATGAACGATGAGCAGTTCTTC.

This clone is judged medium-sized. The rearrangement uses TRBV30 and TRBJ1-1, with D unresolved. V gave up 5 bases and J gave up 4 bases, with 14 bases separating them. Germline CDR1 and CDR2: GTSNPN and SVGIG (reference sequence). The CDR3 has 13 residues. CDR3 DNA: TGTGCCTGGCTTGTCCACCCGGCCACTGAAGCTTTCTTT. It yields the protein CAWLVHPATEAFF.

The chain has TRBV7-2 and TRBJ2-7; a possible D gene is TRBD2 (5 bases). The germline V and J ends were trimmed by 0 bases and 3 bases, with 24 bases remaining between them. CDR1 is SGHTA and CDR2 is FQGNSA in the germline V gene. The CDR3 runs 19 residues. The CDR3 nucleotides read TGTGCCAGCAGCTTAGCAGGGCCCTATAAAGCGAACCGGGACTACGAGCAGTACTTC. It codes for CASSLAGPYKANRDYEQYF.

The rearrangement links TRBV29-1 to TRBJ2-1; perhaps D is TRBD1 or TRBD2 (5 bases each). CDR3 size: 11 residues. Germline CDR1 is SQVTM and CDR2 is ANQGSEA. Trimming left V 6 bases short and J 15 bases short, with 18 bases between. Written as DNA, the CDR3 is TGCAGCGTCCATGGGACGGCCTCCGCGTTCTTC. Protein sequence: CSVHGTASAFF.

This clone was detected once. The genes are TRBV2 and TRBJ2-7; D is perhaps TRBD1 or TRBD2 (5 bases each). In germline, CDR1 is SNHLY, CDR2 FYNNEI. V was clipped by 6 bases and J by 6 bases, with 15 bases between them. This CDR3 has 13 amino acids. The CDR3 reads CASRGRLGAEQYF. CDR3 sequence (DNA): TGTGCCAGCAGGGGACGGCTCGGGGCCGAGCAGTACTTC.

The chain combines TRBV28 with TRBJ2-4; tentative D call: TRBD2 (6 bases). Between the trimmed V and J ends, which lost 2 bases and 4 bases, there was a span of 12 bases. CDR1 is MDHEN, CDR2 SYDVKM, per germline. CDR3 length equals 15 residues. CDR3 nucleotide sequence: TGTGCCAGCAGTTTACGGGGGATCGTAAAAAACATTCAGTACTTC. It codes for CASSLRGIVKNIQYF. The full variable domain, completed using reference TRBV28 and TRBJ2-4, is DVKVTQSSRYLVKRTGEKVFLECVQDMDHENMFWYRQDPGLGLRLIYFSYDVKMKEKGDIPEGYSVSREKKERFSLILESASTNQTSMYLCASSLRGIVKNIQYFGAGTRLSVL.

This sequence joins TRBV11-1 and TRBJ1-1; a possible D gene is TRBD1 (6 bases). V gave up 8 bases and J gave up 4 bases, with 17 bases separating them. The germline V gene has CDR1 SGHAT and CDR2 FQDESV (reference sequence). CDR3 length: 14 amino acids. The CDR3 DNA is TGTGCCAGCTCCCCCCTTGGGGGCCGCACTGAAGCTTTCTTT. It translates to CASSPLGGRTEAFF.

V is TRBV19 and J is TRBJ2-7; TRBD2 matches at 14 bases. Germline lookup yields CDR1 LNHDA and CDR2 SQIVND (reference sequence). The trim removed 4 bases at V and 2 bases at J, leaving 7 bases unmatched. This CDR3 spans 17 amino acids. The CDR3 sequence: CASSTRLAGGSTYEQYF. The CDR3 DNA is TGTGCCAGTAGTACCCGACTAGCGGGAGGGAGTACCTACGAGCAGTACTTC.

This sequence joins TRBV4-2 and TRBJ2-1, with a weak D call TRBD1 (5 bases). CDR3 length: 19 residues. Germline CDR1 is LGHNA and CDR2 is YNFKEQ. Trimming cost V 3 bases and J 4 bases, with 25 bases left between them. CDR3 protein: CASSHPSALTGPGYNEQFF. CDR3 coding DNA: TGTGCCAGCAGCCACCCATCCGCATTAACAGGCCCCGGGTACAATGAGCAGTTCTTC.

V gene TRBV6-1 combines with J gene TRBJ2-7; the D is unclear. CDR1 and CDR2 from the germline V gene are MNHNS and SASEGT. The CDR3 loop spans 13 amino acids. V was pared by 4 bases and J by 4 bases, with 11 bases between. The CDR3, as DNA: TGTGCCAGCAGTGTGCTGTCGTTATACGAGCAGTACTTC. The encoded protein is CASSVLSLYEQYF.

V and J are TRBV7-6 and TRBJ2-7; possibly TRBD2 for D (5 bases). CDR1 SGHVS and CDR2 FNYEAQ come from the germline V gene. V was cut by 1 base and J by 0 bases, with 13 bases left in between. CDR3 size: 16 residues. This CDR3 reads CASSLGSGKGSYEQYF. For the CDR3, the DNA is TGTGCCAGCAGCTTAGGGTCGGGGAAAGGCTCCTACGAGCAGTACTTC.